Listed here are 10 T cell receptor beta chains from one sample, sequenced in a study of blood T cell repertoires in COVID-19. Clones were sequenced by immunoSEQ multiplex PCR, and TCRdb holds only the in-frame ones, with some missing. The repertoire holds about 120,000 clones, just under 80% seen once, with approximately 25% in the top ten. The material sequenced was peripheral blood. The receptors were sampled from a human donor in a cohort sampled during active COVID-19.

The V and J genes are TRBV18 and TRBJ1-2; 9 bases are a match to TRBD1. The CDR3 totals 16 residues. J gave up 8 bases and V 4 bases, and 14 bases lay outside the gene matches. From germline, CDR1 is KGHSH and CDR2 LQKENI. CDR3 residues: CASSQKEGQGWEGYTF. The DNA for the CDR3 is TGTGCCAGCTCACAAAAGGAGGGACAGGGATGGGAAGGCTACACCTTC. The variable domain in full, with the rest retrieved from reference TRBV18 and TRBJ1-2, is NAGVMQNPRHLVRRRGQEARLRCSPMKGHSHVYWYRQLPEEGLKFMVYLQKENIIDESGMPKERFSAEFPKEGPSILRIQQVVRGDSAAYFCASSQKEGQGWEGYTFGSGTRLTVV.

This chain connects TRBV25-1 to TRBJ2-5; 7 bases match TRBD1. CDR3 size: 15 residues. With 4 bases clipped from V and 3 bases from J, the junction kept 8 bases outside the gene matches. From germline, CDR1 is MGHDK and CDR2 SYGVNS. The CDR3 loop reads CASSGLGTEEETQYF. DNA of the CDR3: TGTGCCAGCAGTGGACTTGGGACAGAAGAAGAGACCCAGTACTTC. The full variable domain, completed using reference TRBV25-1 and TRBJ2-5, is EADIYQTPRYLVIGTGKKITLECSQTMGHDKMYWYQQDPGMELHLIHYSYGVNSTEKGDLSSESTVSRIRTEHFPLTLESARPSHTSQYLCASSGLGTEEETQYFGPGTRLLVL.

The chain couples TRBV7-9 to TRBJ1-4; unclear D gene. This CDR3 contains 15 residues. CDR1 and CDR2 from the germline V gene are SEHNR and FQNEAQ (reference sequence). Between the trimmed V and J ends, which lost 6 bases and 3 bases, there was a span of 14 bases. The CDR3 region is CASSFAGIANEKLFF. DNA for the CDR3: TGTGCCAGCAGTTTCGCGGGGATCGCTAATGAAAAACTGTTTTTT.

V is TRBV5-5 and J is TRBJ2-5; 7 bases align to TRBD1. V lost 0 bases to trimming and J lost 4 bases; unmatched junction nucleotides: 9. The CDR3 has 16 amino acids. CDR1 SGHKS and CDR2 YYEKEE come from the germline V gene (reference sequence). CDR3 nucleotide sequence: TGTGCCAGCAGCTTGGGCCTGGGACAGTCTTTAGAGACCCAGTACTTC. Translation: CASSLGLGQSLETQYF.

This chain connects TRBV12-3 or TRBV12-4 to TRBJ1-4; D unclear. The CDR3 totals 13 residues. The germline V and J ends were trimmed by 6 bases and 7 bases, with 12 bases remaining between them. This CDR3 is CASRTISFEKLFF. CDR3 DNA sequence: TGTGCCAGCAGGACTATTTCATTTGAAAAACTGTTTTTT.

This clone was found a few times. The chain is built from TRBV3-1 (or the pseudogene TRBV3-2) and TRBJ1-3; perhaps TRBD1 as D (5 bases). The germline CDR1 and CDR2 sequences are LGHDT and YNNKEL (reference sequence). The CDR3 has 13 residues. Trimming removed 4 bases at V and 8 bases at J, with 12 bases between. CDR3 residues: CASSRIPGDTIYF. The CDR3 DNA follows: TGTGCCAGCAGCCGAATCCCGGGGGACACCATATATTTT.

This clone appeared a single time. The CDR3 spells CASSHLTGKGQPQHF. The CDR3 nucleotides are TGTGCCAGCAGTCACCTAACAGGGAAAGGTCAGCCCCAGCATTTT. V gene TRBV6-6 combines with J gene TRBJ1-5, with D perhaps matching TRBD1 (6 bases). V lost 5 bases, J lost 6 bases, and 17 bases lay in between. Germline lookup yields CDR1 MNHNY and CDR2 SVGAGI (reference sequence). CDR3 length: 15 residues.

This clone was recorded only once. This sequence joins TRBV7-6 and TRBJ2-3, with 8 bases lining up with TRBD1. V was clipped by 9 bases and J by 14 bases; unmatched bases: 13. The germline CDR1 and CDR2 sequences are SGHVS and FNYEAQ. The CDR3 runs 12 residues. The CDR3 region is CASQGQGARWYF. The CDR3 nucleotides read TGTGCCAGTCAAGGCCAGGGGGCGCGGTGGTATTTT.

The chain uses TRBV15 and TRBJ1-2, with TRBD1 identical over 8 bases. Germline lookup yields CDR1 LNHNV and CDR2 YYDKDF (reference sequence). The length of the CDR3 is 14 residues. Unmatched junction bases numbered 4, after V lost 4 bases and J lost 3 bases. The CDR3 here is CATSKGQVDYGYTF. The DNA of the CDR3 is TGTGCCACCAGCAAGGGACAGGTCGACTATGGCTACACCTTC.

The genes are TRBV19 and TRBJ2-7, with D perhaps matching TRBD2 (6 bases). The CDR3 sequence is 15 residues long. Germline values: CDR1 LNHDA, CDR2 SQIVND (reference sequence). Between the trimmed V and J ends, which lost 5 bases and 3 bases, there was a span of 17 bases. The CDR3 DNA follows: TGTGCCAGTAGTGCAAAGTGGCGGGGAGACTACGAGCAGTACTTC. Its protein is CASSAKWRGDYEQYF.